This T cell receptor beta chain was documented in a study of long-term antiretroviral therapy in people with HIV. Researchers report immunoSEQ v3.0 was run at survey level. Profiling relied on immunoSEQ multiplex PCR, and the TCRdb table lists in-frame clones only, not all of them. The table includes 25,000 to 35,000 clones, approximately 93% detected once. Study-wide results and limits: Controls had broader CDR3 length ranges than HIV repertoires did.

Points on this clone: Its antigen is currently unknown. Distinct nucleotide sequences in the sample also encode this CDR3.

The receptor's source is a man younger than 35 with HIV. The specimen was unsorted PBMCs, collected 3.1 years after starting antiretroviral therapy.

CDR3 protein: CASSQVISGGADTQYF. The DNA of the CDR3 is TGCGCCAGCAGCCAAGTGATTAGCGGGGGGGCAGATACGCAGTATTTT. The V call is TRBV4-3, the J call TRBJ2-3, with 11 bases matching TRBD2. Looked up from germline, CDR1 is LGHNA and CDR2 is YSLEER. With V trimmed by 1 base and J by 4 bases, 4 bases remained unmatched. There are 16 residues in the CDR3.